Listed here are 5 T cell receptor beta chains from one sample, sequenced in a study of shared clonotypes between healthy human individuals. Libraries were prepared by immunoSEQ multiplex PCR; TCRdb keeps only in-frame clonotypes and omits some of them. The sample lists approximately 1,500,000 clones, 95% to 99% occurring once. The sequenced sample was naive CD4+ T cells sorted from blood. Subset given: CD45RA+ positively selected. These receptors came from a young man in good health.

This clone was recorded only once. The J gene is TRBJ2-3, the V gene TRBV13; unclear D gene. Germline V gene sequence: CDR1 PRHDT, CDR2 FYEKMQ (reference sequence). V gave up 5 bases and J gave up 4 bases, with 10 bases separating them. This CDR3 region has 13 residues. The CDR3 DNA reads TGTGCCAGCAGCCGAGACTCCGCAGATACGCAGTATTTT. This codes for CASSRDSADTQYF.

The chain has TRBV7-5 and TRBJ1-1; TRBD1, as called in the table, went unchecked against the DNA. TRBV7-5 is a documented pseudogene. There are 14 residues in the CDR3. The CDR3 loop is CVRSLDRTLAEAFF. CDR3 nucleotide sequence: TGTGTCAGAAGCTTAGACCGGACACTTGCTGAAGCTTTCTTT.

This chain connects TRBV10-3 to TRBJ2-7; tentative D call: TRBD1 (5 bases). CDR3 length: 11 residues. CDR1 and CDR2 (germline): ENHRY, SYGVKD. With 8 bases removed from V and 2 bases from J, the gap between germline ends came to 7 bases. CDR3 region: CAIGAAYEQYF. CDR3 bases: TGTGCCATCGGGGCAGCCTACGAGCAGTACTTC.

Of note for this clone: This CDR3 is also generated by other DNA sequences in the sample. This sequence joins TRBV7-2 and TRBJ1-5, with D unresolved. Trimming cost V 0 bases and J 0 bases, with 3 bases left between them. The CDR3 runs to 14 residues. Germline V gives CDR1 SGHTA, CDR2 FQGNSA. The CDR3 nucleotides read TGTGCCAGCAGCTTAGCTGTTAGCAATCAGCCCCAGCATTTT. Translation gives CASSLAVSNQPQHF.

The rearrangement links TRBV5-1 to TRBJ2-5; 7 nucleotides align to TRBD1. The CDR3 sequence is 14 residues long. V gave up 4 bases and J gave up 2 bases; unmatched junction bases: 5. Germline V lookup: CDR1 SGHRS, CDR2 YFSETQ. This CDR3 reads CASSRDRVQETQYF. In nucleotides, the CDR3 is TGCGCCAGCAGCCGCGACAGGGTACAAGAGACCCAGTACTTC.